The rows below give T cell receptor beta chains drawn from one sample of a study of T cell changes during pregnancy in multiple sclerosis. Profiled with immunoSEQ multiplex PCR; TCRdb holds only in-frame clones, not every one. In the table there are 65,000 to 85,000 clones, about nine tenths of which are singletons. Sequences were derived from CD4+ T cells from peripheral blood mononuclear cells, sampled after pregnancy. Every receptor here comes from a female donor with multiple sclerosis, enrolled in a pregnancy study. CDR3s include the opening cysteine and the closing phenylalanine or tryptophan. The D gene is left open where the match is weak. Clone size appears in some rows only: once, few, many, or a class for an expanded clone.

>TRBV5-4|TRBD2|NA|TRBJ2-5
CASSLRGEETQYF
TGTGCCAGCAGCTTACGGGGGGAAGAGACCCAGTACTTC
>TRBV27|NA|NA|TRBJ2-3
CASNPDRGGLPDTQYF
TGTGCCAGCAACCCAGATAGGGGGGGCCTGCCAGATACGCAGTATTTT
>TRBV5-1|TRBD1|NA|TRBJ2-7
CASSPTGTGARSSYEQYF
TGCGCCAGCAGCCCAACCGGGACAGGGGCTCGCAGCTCCTACGAGCAGTACTTC
>TRBV29-1|NA|NA|TRBJ2-5
CSVGPGEGTQYF
TGCAGCGTAGGGCCAGGGGAGGGGACCCAGTACTTC
>TRBV10-3|NA|NA|TRBJ1-2
CAISREAGWDYGYTF
TGTGCCATCAGTCGGGAGGCAGGTTGGGACTATGGCTACACCTTC
>TRBV15|NA|NA|TRBJ1-5
CATSRDMVGNQPQHF
TGTGCCACCAGCAGAGATATGGTAGGCAATCAGCCCCAGCATTTT
>TRBV7-6|NA|NA|TRBJ1-3
CASSLRAPTAFSGNTIYF
TGTGCCAGCAGCCTTAGGGCCCCGACAGCCTTCTCTGGAAACACCATATATTTT
>TRBV2|TRBD2|NA|TRBJ2-1
CASSRTSGRLVNEQFF
TGTGCCAGCAGCCGGACTAGCGGGAGGCTTGTCAATGAGCAGTTCTTC
>TRBV7-6|TRBD1|once|TRBJ1-1
CASSPGQGNTEAFF
TGTGCCAGCAGCCCTGGACAGGGGAACACTGAAGCTTTCTTT
>TRBV5-4|TRBD2|NA|TRBJ2-7
CASSLGLAGAPYEQYF
TGTGCCAGCAGCTTGGGACTAGCGGGTGCCCCCTACGAGCAGTACTTC
>TRBV19|TRBD1|NA|TRBJ1-1
CASSINRGGDTEAFF
TGTGCCAGTAGTATTAACAGGGGAGGAGACACTGAAGCTTTCTTT
>TRBV7-3|TRBD1|NA|TRBJ1-6
CASSRGTGVNSPLHF
TGTGCCAGCAGTCGAGGGACAGGAGTTAATTCACCCCTCCACTTT
>TRBV4-1|NA|few|TRBJ2-1
CASSLMGADNEQFF
TGCGCCAGCAGCCTCATGGGGGCCGACAATGAGCAGTTCTTC
>TRBV5-6|NA|NA|TRBJ2-7
CASSFLLGGASYEQYF
TGTGCCAGCAGCTTCCTCTTAGGGGGGGCCTCCTACGAGCAGTACTTC
>TRBV19|TRBD1|NA|TRBJ1-4
CASTGTGAFNEKLFF
TGTGCCAGTACCGGGACAGGGGCATTTAATGAAAAACTGTTTTTT
>TRBV13|TRBD1|NA|TRBJ2-6
CASSPPYLSLVRDRDSGANVLTF
TGTGCCAGCAGCCCACCTTATCTATCCCTCGTCCGGGACAGAGACTCTGGGGCCAACGTCCTGACTTTC
>TRBV6-5|TRBD1|NA|TRBJ2-1
CASSPGQGFGNEQFF
TGTGCCAGCAGTCCGGGACAGGGATTTGGCAATGAGCAGTTCTTC
>TRBV19|TRBD1|NA|TRBJ2-7
CASSIPGTGGGEQYF
TGTGCCAGTAGTATACCCGGGACAGGGGGCGGCGAGCAGTACTTC
>TRBV5-4|NA|NA|TRBJ1-5
CASSLGGGMGGNQPQHF
TGTGCCAGCAGCTTGGGGGGGGGTATGGGCGGTAATCAGCCCCAGCATTTT
>TRBV5-1|TRBD1|NA|TRBJ1-1
CASSWGTGGLNTEAFF
TGCGCCAGCAGCTGGGGGACAGGGGGCTTGAACACTGAAGCTTTCTTT
>TRBV5-1|TRBD2|NA|TRBJ2-7
CASSALLAGGYEQYF
TGCGCCAGCAGCGCCTTACTAGCGGGGGGCTACGAGCAGTACTTC
>TRBV4-2|NA|NA|TRBJ1-5
CASSERGENSNQPQHF
TGTGCCAGCAGCGAACGGGGGGAAAATAGCAATCAGCCCCAGCATTTT
>TRBV19|TRBD2|NA|TRBJ2-7
CASSFGLAGGPYEQYF
TGTGCCAGTAGTTTCGGACTAGCGGGAGGCCCCTACGAGCAGTACTTC